The clone carrying this TCR beta chain has more than one count but fewer than ten. The data derive from a study of blood T cells in healthy people across ages. CDR3 size: 13 residues. Germline V lookup: CDR1 SEHNR, CDR2 FQNEAQ (reference sequence). Trimming cost V 1 base and J 7 bases, with 8 bases left between them. A sample-barcoded 5' primer and a J-beta primer mix were used in a second PCR of about 6 to 11 cycles. TCRdb re-called the 5' RACE reads with MiXCR, one entry per CDR3 protein. The table includes 700,000 to 800,000 distinct CDR3 sequences, 35% to 45% detected once. The V call is TRBV7-9, the J call TRBJ2-1, with unresolved D. The sequenced sample was blood. The sequence derives from a woman aged 60-75 years in good health. The CDR3 loop is CASSLGIRNEQFF. DNA for the CDR3: TGTGCCAGCAGCTTAGGGATCAGAAATGAGCAGTTCTTC.